This T cell receptor (beta chain) was documented in a study of PD-L1 blockade in urothelial cancer. About the research overall: Twenty-five of the 29 patients were men with bladder-origin urothelial cancer.

This clone is a singleton in its sample. Its specificity is unknown. As for time point: peripheral blood 6 weeks after treatment start. Findings and limits, study-wide: Improved survival was predicted by pretreatment blood TCR clonality below the median.

Libraries were prepared by immunoSEQ multiplex PCR; TCRdb keeps only in-frame clonotypes and omits some of them. The repertoire includes 35,000 to 45,000 clones, roughly 80% of them detected once, and 10% to 13% sits in the top ten. The length of the CDR3 is 15 residues. Germline V gene sequence: CDR1 SQVTM, CDR2 ANQGSEA. The trim removed 1 base at V and 9 bases at J, leaving 7 bases unmatched. The sequence came from a middle-aged man with urothelial cancer. The J gene is TRBJ2-1, the V gene TRBV29-1, with 12 bases lining up with TRBD1. The input for sequencing was PBMCs, taken around atezolizumab (anti-PD-L1) treatment. The CDR3 DNA reads TGCAGCGTTGAAGCCCCGGGACAGGGGGCTAGTGAGCAGTTCTTC. Translated, it gives CSVEAPGQGASEQFF.